This is a list of T cell receptor beta chains from one sample in a study of blood T cell repertoires in COVID-19. Generated by immunoSEQ multiplex PCR, the TCRdb table keeps only in-frame clones and is missing some. The table lists about 35,000 clones, more than 80% of them singletons, with 35% to 55% in the top ten. The sample comprised peripheral blood. The receptors shown here come from a man between 60 and 70 years old with active or convalescent COVID-19. CDR3s include the opening cysteine and the closing phenylalanine or tryptophan. Each record gives: V gene, J gene, clone size, D gene, CDR3 protein, CDR3 DNA. The D gene is left open where the match is weak. Expanded clones are given a class, and other clones once, few, many or no size at all.

v_gene: TRBV5-1; j_gene: TRBJ2-2; abundance: NA; d_gene: NA; CDR3aa: CASSLGQGNTGELFF; CDR3nt: TGCGCCAGCAGCTTGGGGCAGGGAAACACCGGGGAGCTGTTTTTT
v_gene: TRBV30; j_gene: TRBJ1-1; abundance: NA; d_gene: NA; CDR3aa: CAWSSYTNGGEAFF; CDR3nt: TGTGCCTGGAGTTCATACACCAACGGCGGTGAAGCTTTCTTT
v_gene: TRBV28; j_gene: TRBJ1-2; abundance: NA; d_gene: TRBD1; CDR3aa: CATSDPGQARGYTF; CDR3nt: TGTGCCACCTCAGACCCTGGACAGGCACGGGGCTACACCTTC
v_gene: TRBV7-8; j_gene: TRBJ1-4; abundance: NA; d_gene: NA; CDR3aa: CASSLVLGEGEKLFF; CDR3nt: TGTGCCAGCAGCTTAGTATTAGGGGAAGGCGAAAAACTGTTTTTT
v_gene: TRBV5-1; j_gene: TRBJ1-2; abundance: NA; d_gene: NA; CDR3aa: CASSLGPQRGYTF; CDR3nt: TGCGCCAGCAGCTTGGGGCCACAGAGAGGCTACACCTTC
v_gene: TRBV12-3/TRBV12-4; j_gene: TRBJ2-1; abundance: NA; d_gene: TRBD2; CDR3aa: CATSGRILGEQFF; CDR3nt: TGTGCCACTAGCGGGAGAATTTTAGGTGAGCAGTTCTTC
v_gene: TRBV5-6; j_gene: TRBJ2-2; abundance: NA; d_gene: NA; CDR3aa: CASSPGNSGELFF; CDR3nt: TGTGCCAGCAGCCCGGGTAATTCCGGGGAGCTGTTTTTT
v_gene: TRBV28; j_gene: TRBJ1-2; abundance: NA; d_gene: TRBD1; CDR3aa: CACCFWLRDRHYGYTF; CDR3nt: TGTGCCTGCTGTTTTTGGCTCCGGGACAGGCACTATGGCTACACCTTC
v_gene: TRBV4-3; j_gene: TRBJ1-1; abundance: NA; d_gene: TRBD1; CDR3aa: CASSQGGGQGFTEAFF; CDR3nt: TGCGCCAGCAGCCAAGGAGGCGGACAGGGTTTTACTGAAGCTTTCTTT
v_gene: TRBV11-2; j_gene: TRBJ2-3; abundance: NA; d_gene: TRBD2; CDR3aa: CASSRTSGPSTDTQYF; CDR3nt: TGTGCCAGCAGCAGAACTAGCGGACCTAGCACAGATACGCAGTATTTT
v_gene: TRBV5-5; j_gene: TRBJ1-1; abundance: NA; d_gene: NA; CDR3aa: CASSWQGPPNTEAFF; CDR3nt: TGTGCCAGCAGCTGGCAGGGGCCCCCGAACACTGAAGCTTTCTTT
v_gene: TRBV2; j_gene: TRBJ1-5; abundance: NA; d_gene: NA; CDR3aa: CASSEFGENQPQHF; CDR3nt: TGTGCCAGCAGTGAGTTCGGGGAAAATCAGCCCCAGCATTTT
v_gene: TRBV4-1; j_gene: TRBJ2-4; abundance: NA; d_gene: TRBD1; CDR3aa: CASSEDRGAKNIQYF; CDR3nt: TGCGCCAGCAGCGAGGACAGGGGCGCCAAAAACATTCAGTACTTC
v_gene: TRBV10-2; j_gene: TRBJ1-4; abundance: NA; d_gene: NA; CDR3aa: CASSVWGGGEKLFF; CDR3nt: TGCGCCAGCAGTGTGTGGGGGGGCGGTGAAAAACTGTTTTTT
v_gene: TRBV7-8; j_gene: TRBJ1-1; abundance: NA; d_gene: NA; CDR3aa: CASSSRPARLSSEAFF; CDR3nt: TGTGCCAGCAGCTCCCGGCCAGCGCGTCTAAGTAGTGAAGCTTTCTTT
v_gene: TRBV2; j_gene: TRBJ1-2; abundance: NA; d_gene: NA; CDR3aa: CASSSRTNYGYTF; CDR3nt: TGTGCCAGCAGCTCTAGGACAAACTATGGCTACACCTTC
v_gene: TRBV6-4; j_gene: TRBJ2-1; abundance: NA; d_gene: NA; CDR3aa: CASSDSDSSTRFF; CDR3nt: TGTGCCAGCAGTGACTCGGACTCCTCGACCCGGTTCTTC
v_gene: TRBV11-3; j_gene: TRBJ1-1; abundance: NA; d_gene: NA; CDR3aa: CASGVVGRGTEAFF; CDR3nt: TGTGCCAGCGGGGTTGTGGGAAGGGGGACTGAAGCTTTCTTT
v_gene: TRBV27; j_gene: TRBJ1-2; abundance: NA; d_gene: NA; CDR3aa: CASSPRTVGLYGYTF; CDR3nt: TGTGCCAGCAGTCCCCGGACAGTTGGCCTCTATGGCTACACCTTC
v_gene: TRBV30; j_gene: TRBJ1-2; abundance: NA; d_gene: NA; CDR3aa: CAWSPRGGFYYGYTF; CDR3nt: TGTGCCTGGAGTCCCCGAGGCGGATTCTACTATGGCTACACCTTC
v_gene: TRBV19; j_gene: TRBJ2-3; abundance: few; d_gene: NA; CDR3aa: CATRAASTDTQYF; CDR3nt: TGTGCCACGAGAGCGGCGAGCACAGATACGCAGTATTTT
v_gene: TRBV5-1; j_gene: TRBJ2-1; abundance: NA; d_gene: NA; CDR3aa: CASSLAGTFISYNEQFF; CDR3nt: TGCGCCAGCAGCTTGGCAGGGACTTTTATCTCCTACAATGAGCAGTTCTTC
v_gene: TRBV6-6; j_gene: TRBJ1-2; abundance: NA; d_gene: NA; CDR3aa: CATKGGGDYGYTF; CDR3nt: TGTGCCACGAAAGGCGGGGGGGACTATGGCTACACCTTC
v_gene: TRBV19; j_gene: TRBJ1-1; abundance: NA; d_gene: NA; CDR3aa: CASSPNPFGGLNTEAFF; CDR3nt: TGTGCCAGTAGTCCCAACCCGTTTGGCGGCTTGAACACTGAAGCTTTCTTT
v_gene: TRBV7-8; j_gene: TRBJ2-3; abundance: NA; d_gene: NA; CDR3aa: CASSHAWRTDTQYF; CDR3nt: TGTGCCAGCAGCCACGCTTGGAGGACAGATACGCAGTATTTT
v_gene: TRBV5-1; j_gene: TRBJ2-3; abundance: NA; d_gene: NA; CDR3aa: CASMQRLTDTQYF; CDR3nt: TGCGCCAGCATGCAGCGGCTCACAGATACGCAGTATTTT
v_gene: TRBV6-2/TRBV6-3; j_gene: TRBJ2-1; abundance: few; d_gene: TRBD2; CDR3aa: CASSLGSSGISYNEQFF; CDR3nt: TGTGCCAGCAGTTTAGGTTCTAGCGGGATATCCTACAATGAGCAGTTCTTC
v_gene: TRBV5-6; j_gene: TRBJ2-5; abundance: NA; d_gene: TRBD2; CDR3aa: CASSSPAREGETQYF; CDR3nt: TGTGCCAGCAGCTCCCCGGCGCGGGAGGGAGAGACCCAGTACTTC
v_gene: TRBV29-1; j_gene: TRBJ1-5; abundance: NA; d_gene: TRBD1; CDR3aa: CSVQTGGDQPQHF; CDR3nt: TGCAGCGTCCAGACAGGGGGCGATCAGCCCCAGCATTTT
v_gene: TRBV20-1; j_gene: TRBJ1-2; abundance: NA; d_gene: NA; CDR3aa: CSASQRGTNYGYTF; CDR3nt: TGCAGTGCTAGTCAGAGGGGGACTAACTATGGCTACACCTTC
v_gene: TRBV16; j_gene: TRBJ1-5; abundance: once; d_gene: TRBD1; CDR3aa: CASSRGDRAPDQPQHF; CDR3nt: TGTGCCAGCAGCCGGGGGGACAGGGCGCCCGATCAGCCCCAGCATTTT
v_gene: TRBV29-1; j_gene: TRBJ2-1; abundance: NA; d_gene: TRBD1; CDR3aa: CSVARQGGVDEQFF; CDR3nt: TGCAGCGTTGCGCGACAGGGGGGAGTCGATGAGCAGTTCTTC
v_gene: TRBV6-6; j_gene: TRBJ2-2; abundance: NA; d_gene: TRBD1; CDR3aa: CASSLQGARTGELFF; CDR3nt: TGTGCCAGCAGTTTGCAGGGGGCGCGTACCGGGGAGCTGTTTTTT
v_gene: TRBV4-1; j_gene: TRBJ1-2; abundance: NA; d_gene: NA; CDR3aa: CASSPREVPGRGYTF; CDR3nt: TGCGCCAGCAGCCCTCGAGAGGTCCCGGGTCGTGGCTACACCTTC
v_gene: TRBV19; j_gene: TRBJ2-2; abundance: NA; d_gene: TRBD2; CDR3aa: CASSIWRGGLAGHLRDTGELFF; CDR3nt: TGTGCCAGTAGCATTTGGCGGGGGGGTTTGGCAGGCCACCTAAGGGACACCGGGGAGCTGTTTTTT
v_gene: TRBV6-5; j_gene: TRBJ1-2; abundance: NA; d_gene: TRBD1; CDR3aa: CASKVDRAVNYGYTF; CDR3nt: TGTGCCAGCAAGGTAGACAGGGCGGTTAACTATGGCTACACCTTC
v_gene: TRBV3-1/TRBV3-2; j_gene: TRBJ2-1; abundance: NA; d_gene: NA; CDR3aa: CASSQAPGEQFF; CDR3nt: TGTGCCAGCAGCCAAGCCCCGGGTGAGCAGTTCTTC
v_gene: TRBV5-6; j_gene: TRBJ1-6; abundance: few; d_gene: TRBD1; CDR3aa: CASSDGQGFYNSPLHF; CDR3nt: TGTGCCAGCAGCGACGGACAGGGATTTTATAATTCACCCCTCCACTTT
v_gene: TRBV9; j_gene: TRBJ1-1; abundance: NA; d_gene: NA; CDR3aa: CASSADMGLPYPEAFF; CDR3nt: TGTGCCAGCAGCGCCGACATGGGACTCCCATACCCTGAAGCTTTCTTT
v_gene: TRBV27; j_gene: TRBJ1-1; abundance: NA; d_gene: TRBD1; CDR3aa: CASSFTGGTEAFF; CDR3nt: TGTGCCAGCAGTTTCACAGGGGGCACTGAAGCTTTCTTT
v_gene: TRBV4-1; j_gene: TRBJ2-1; abundance: NA; d_gene: NA; CDR3aa: CASSLWQGLGSSYNEQFF; CDR3nt: TGCGCCAGCAGCCTTTGGCAGGGGCTCGGTAGCTCCTACAATGAGCAGTTCTTC